This is a list of T cell receptor beta chains from one sample in a study of blood T cell repertoires in COVID-19. Sequenced by immunoSEQ multiplex PCR; TCRdb stores in-frame clones only, minus some. The table records around 200,000 clones, about 82% of them present only once. Material for sequencing was PBMCs or T cells enriched from blood (not recorded which). All receptors come from a man in his forties with acute COVID-19. CDR3s include the opening cysteine and the closing phenylalanine or tryptophan. D genes are given only for firm matches. Size tells how often a clone was seen (once, few, many) or the class of an expanded clone, and some rows leave it out.

CDR3nt	CDR3aa	abundance	d_gene	v_gene	j_gene
TGTGCCAGCAGCGTAGCTGGGTCTCAGGACACTGAAGCTTTCTTT	CASSVAGSQDTEAFF	-	-	TRBV9	TRBJ1-1
TGCAGCGTAGCCACCCTTTACAATGAGCAGTTCTTC	CSVATLYNEQFF	-	-	TRBV29-1	TRBJ2-1
TGTGCCAGCTCCTCAGGCCACGAGCAGTACTTC	CASSSGHEQYF	-	-	TRBV18	TRBJ2-7
TGTGCCAGCAGGAACGAGGGGGCTGGGGCCAACGTCCTGACTTTC	CASRNEGAGANVLTF	-	-	TRBV2	TRBJ2-6
TGTGCCAGCTCCCGGGTGGGCCCCCAGAGGGCAGATACGCAGTATTTT	CASSRVGPQRADTQYF	once	-	TRBV2	TRBJ2-3
TGTGCCAGCAGCTTAGGGACAATTACTGGGTCCTACGAGCAGTACTTC	CASSLGTITGSYEQYF	-	-	TRBV11-2	TRBJ2-7
TGTGCCTGGAGCCGTAAGGGGGGGAAGAATGAAAAACTGTTTTTT	CAWSRKGGKNEKLFF	-	-	TRBV30	TRBJ1-4
TGTGCCAGCTCAGTACAGGGGCAAGGCTCCTACGAGCAGTACTTC	CASSVQGQGSYEQYF	few	TRBD1	TRBV18	TRBJ2-7
TGTGCCAGCACCTTATGGAGCTCTGGAAACACCATATATTTT	CASTLWSSGNTIYF	-	-	TRBV5-6	TRBJ1-3
TGTGCCAGCAGTTACGGTGTAAGCCCCGAGCAGTACTTC	CASSYGVSPEQYF	-	-	TRBV6-5	TRBJ2-7
TGCGCCAGCAGCCCTGACAGGGGTAGACACGAGCAGTACTTC	CASSPDRGRHEQYF	-	TRBD1	TRBV5-1	TRBJ2-7
TGTGCCAGCAGTTTTAGCCGTTACGGGGAGCTGTTTTTT	CASSFSRYGELFF	-	-	TRBV28	TRBJ2-2
TGTGCCAGCAGTACAGGGTTTCAGCCCCAGCATTTT	CASSTGFQPQHF	-	-	TRBV6-5	TRBJ1-5
TGTGCCATCAGACGGGATGTCGGGGAGCTGTTTTTT	CAIRRDVGELFF	-	-	TRBV10-3	TRBJ2-2
TGTGCCAGCAGTCAGCGGGTCGCGACCTACGAGCAGTACTTC	CASSQRVATYEQYF	-	-	TRBV6-5	TRBJ2-7
TGTGCCAGCAGCCCGACCCGGGACACCGTCAACATTCAGTACTTC	CASSPTRDTVNIQYF	-	-	TRBV11-2	TRBJ2-4
TGTGCCAGCAGCTTAGCGGGCGCGGGAGGGAAGGACGAGCAGTACTTC	CASSLAGAGGKDEQYF	-	TRBD2	TRBV7-6	TRBJ2-7
TGCGCCAGCAGCCAAGACAGGGGAAGGCAGGGCTACACCTTC	CASSQDRGRQGYTF	-	-	TRBV4-1	TRBJ1-2
TGTGCCAGCAGCGCCTTCTTGGGGGAGCTGTTTTTT	CASSAFLGELFF	once	-	TRBV9	TRBJ2-2
TGTGCCAGCAGCTTATTGGTAGGAGGAGAGACCCAGTACTTC	CASSLLVGGETQYF	once	-	TRBV7-8	TRBJ2-5
TGCAGCGTTGGGCCATACTCCTACAATGAGCAGTTCTTC	CSVGPYSYNEQFF	-	-	TRBV29-1	TRBJ2-1
TGCGCCAGCAGCCAAGATCAGTTAATAGGGGGGGATTATAATTCACCCCTCCACTTT	CASSQDQLIGGDYNSPLHF	-	-	TRBV4-3	TRBJ1-6
TGTGCCACCAGTGACACAACGGGGGGGGTTGGCTACACCTTC	CATSDTTGGVGYTF	-	-	TRBV24-1	TRBJ1-2
TGCGCCAGCAGCCAAGTGACGACTAGTGCCTACAATGAGCAGTTCTTC	CASSQVTTSAYNEQFF	-	-	TRBV4-1	TRBJ2-1
TGTGCCAGCAGCTCCTCCGCAGGGTCTGAAGCTTTCTTT	CASSSSAGSEAFF	-	-	TRBV7-6	TRBJ1-1
TGCAGCGTTGAAGATCTCTCCTACGAGCAGTACTTC	CSVEDLSYEQYF	once	-	TRBV29-1	TRBJ2-7
TGTGCCTGGAGTCCGGGACAGTTCGGAAAACTGTTTTTT	CAWSPGQFGKLFF	-	TRBD1	TRBV30	TRBJ1-4
TGTGCCAGCAGCCTCACCGGGGAGCTGTTTTTT	CASSLTGELFF	-	-	TRBV9	TRBJ2-2
TGTGCCAGCAGCGTAGCGGGAGGTCGCTACGAGCAGTACTTC	CASSVAGGRYEQYF	many	TRBD2	TRBV9	TRBJ2-7
TGCGCCAGCAGCTTGACCCCTAGCTATCAAGAGACCCAGTACTTC	CASSLTPSYQETQYF	-	-	TRBV5-1	TRBJ2-5
TGTGCCAGCAGCGCCCAGGGGGCTATGGATACGCAGTATTTT	CASSAQGAMDTQYF	-	TRBD1	TRBV9	TRBJ2-3
TGTGCCAGCAGCTTTTCTTGGGGGCCGGATACGCAGTATTTT	CASSFSWGPDTQYF	-	-	TRBV11-2	TRBJ2-3
TGTGCCATGACCAAAGAGCCGGGACTAGCGAGGGGGAGGACCGGGGAGCTGTTTTTT	CAMTKEPGLARGRTGELFF	-	TRBD2	TRBV10-3	TRBJ2-2
TGTGCCAGCAGCTTACGGGGAGGAAACACTGAAGCTTTCTTT	CASSLRGGNTEAFF	-	-	TRBV13	TRBJ1-1
TGTGCCAGCAGCACACCACAGGGGATAATCGGGGAGCTGTTTTTT	CASSTPQGIIGELFF	-	TRBD1	TRBV11-2	TRBJ2-2
TGTGCCAGCTCACCTTCGCAGGCCGACAATGAGCAGTTCTTC	CASSPSQADNEQFF	-	-	TRBV18	TRBJ2-1
TGTGCCAGCAGTCCCAGCCAAGGGGCACCCCTCCACTTT	CASSPSQGAPLHF	-	-	TRBV6-2/TRBV6-3	TRBJ1-6
TGTGCCAGCAGCCAGAGCCCAGATACGCAGTATTTT	CASSQSPDTQYF	many	-	TRBV3-1/TRBV3-2	TRBJ2-3
TGTGCCTGGAGTGTCGACGGGAATAGCAGAAACACCATATATTTT	CAWSVDGNSRNTIYF	few	-	TRBV30	TRBJ1-3
TGCAGCGTTGGTGAGGGATCCATGAACACTGAAGCTTTCTTT	CSVGEGSMNTEAFF	-	-	TRBV29-1	TRBJ1-1
TGTGCCAGCAGCAGAAACCCCTCTGGAAACACCATATATTTT	CASSRNPSGNTIYF	-	-	TRBV25-1	TRBJ1-3
TGTGCCAGCAGCGTAGGGGGGGTCCGGAGGATATCTGAGCAGTTCTTC	CASSVGGVRRISEQFF	-	-	TRBV9	TRBJ2-1
TGTGCCAGCAGTTCGGACAGCTACGAGCAGTACTTC	CASSSDSYEQYF	-	-	TRBV27	TRBJ2-7
TGTGCCAGCAGCCAAGGGGGCTATCAGCCCCAGCATTTT	CASSQGGYQPQHF	few	-	TRBV3-1/TRBV3-2	TRBJ1-5
TGTGCCAGCAGCTTGCCGGGAGAAACAGATACGCAGTATTTT	CASSLPGETDTQYF	-	-	TRBV5-6	TRBJ2-3
TGTGCCAGCAGCCCTACGACACAGGGTATTAACTATGGCTACACCTTC	CASSPTTQGINYGYTF	-	-	TRBV7-9	TRBJ1-2
TGTGCCTGGAGCGAAAGACTAGCCAAAAACATTCAGTACTTC	CAWSERLAKNIQYF	once	-	TRBV30	TRBJ2-4
TGTGCCAGCAGTTTAGGGCAGATCGATGGCTACACCTTC	CASSLGQIDGYTF	-	-	TRBV12-3/TRBV12-4	TRBJ1-2
TGCGCCACACTACAGGGAGGGGACTATGGCTACACCTTC	CATLQGGDYGYTF	-	-	TRBV10-2	TRBJ1-2
TGCGCCAGCAGCTTCGGGGGGGATAGCAATCAGCCCCAGCATTTT	CASSFGGDSNQPQHF	-	-	TRBV5-1	TRBJ1-5
TGTGCCAGCAGGCCCGTAGCGGGGGACTACGAGCAGTACTTC	CASRPVAGDYEQYF	-	TRBD2	TRBV2	TRBJ2-7
TGTGCCAGCAGCGTAGGCTCGGCGGAGATCTCTGGGGCCAACGTCCTGACTTTC	CASSVGSAEISGANVLTF	-	-	TRBV9	TRBJ2-6
TGTGCCAGCAGTGGCAGCGGACGTAACGAGCAGTACTTC	CASSGSGRNEQYF	-	-	TRBV2	TRBJ2-7